The 2 T cell receptor beta chains given below trace back to one sample, sequenced in a study of shared clonotypes between healthy human individuals. Here immunoSEQ multiplex PCR was the method, and the copy in TCRdb shows in-frame clones only, minus some. Of fewer than 850,000 clones in the sample, 96% are singletons; the top ten hold approximately 0.2%. Only CD45RO-negative cells positively selected for CCR7 counted as naive CD8 cells, so terminally differentiated effector memory CD45RA+ cells were excluded. Sequencing used naive CD8+ T cells sorted from blood. The receptors come from a man younger than 40 in good health.

The chain employs TRBV7-8 and TRBJ2-2; TRBD1 aligns across 7 bases. The junction had 16 bases not matched to a gene; V was cut back by 2 bases and J by 4 bases. This CDR3 contains 19 residues. Germline CDR1 and CDR2: SGHVS and FQNEAQ. As DNA, the CDR3 is TGTGCCAGCAGCTTACCAACCACAGGGACCACAGGGGTCACCGGGGAGCTGTTTTTT. Translating it yields CASSLPTTGTTGVTGELFF.

CDR3 region: CAWSVRDRGPGELFF. CDR3 nucleotide sequence: TGTGCCTGGAGTGTCCGGGACAGGGGTCCCGGGGAGCTGTTTTTT. This chain connects TRBV30 to TRBJ2-2, with 10 bases that match TRBD1. The CDR3 length is 15 residues. The V segment lost 0 bases and the J segment 6 bases; nucleotides outside the gene matches: 4. Germline CDR1 and CDR2: GTSNPN and SVGIG (reference sequence). Based on the CDR3 plus reference TRBV30 and TRBJ2-2, the full variable domain is SQTIHQWPATLVQPVGSPLSLECTVEGTSNPNLYWYRQAAGRGLQLLFYSVGIGQISSEVPQNLSASRPQDRQFILSSKKLLLSDSGFYLCAWSVRDRGPGELFFGEGSRLTVL.